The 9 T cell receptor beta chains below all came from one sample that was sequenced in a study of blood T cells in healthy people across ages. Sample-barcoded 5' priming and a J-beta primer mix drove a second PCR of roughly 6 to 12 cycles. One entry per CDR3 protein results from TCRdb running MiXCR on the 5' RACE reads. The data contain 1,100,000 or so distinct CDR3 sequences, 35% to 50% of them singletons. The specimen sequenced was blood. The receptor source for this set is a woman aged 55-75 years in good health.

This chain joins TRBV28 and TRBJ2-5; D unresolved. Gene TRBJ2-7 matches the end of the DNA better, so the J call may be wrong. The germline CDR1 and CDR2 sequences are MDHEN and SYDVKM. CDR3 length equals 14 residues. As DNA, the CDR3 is TGTGCCAGCAGTCCCCACGAGTGGCTTTACGAGCAGTACTTC. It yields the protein CASSPHEWLYEQYF.

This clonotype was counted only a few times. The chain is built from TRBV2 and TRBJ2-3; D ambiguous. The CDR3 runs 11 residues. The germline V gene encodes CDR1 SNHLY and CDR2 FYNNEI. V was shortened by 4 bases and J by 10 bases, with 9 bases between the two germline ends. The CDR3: CASSGSRAQYF. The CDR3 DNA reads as TGTGCCAGCAGTGGGAGTCGCGCGCAGTATTTT.

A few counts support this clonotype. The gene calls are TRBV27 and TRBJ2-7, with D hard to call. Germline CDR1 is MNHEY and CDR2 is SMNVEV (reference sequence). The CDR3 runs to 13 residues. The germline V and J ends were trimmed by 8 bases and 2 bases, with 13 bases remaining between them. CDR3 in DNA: TGTGCCAGCGTGGGCAGGCAAACCTACGAGCAGTACTTC. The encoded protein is CASVGRQTYEQYF.

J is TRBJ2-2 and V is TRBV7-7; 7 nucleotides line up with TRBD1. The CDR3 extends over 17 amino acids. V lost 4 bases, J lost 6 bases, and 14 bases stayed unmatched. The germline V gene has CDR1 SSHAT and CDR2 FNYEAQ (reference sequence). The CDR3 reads CASSSRLGQRNPGELFF. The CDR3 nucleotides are TGTGCCAGCAGCTCGCGGCTGGGACAGAGAAACCCCGGGGAGCTGTTTTTT.

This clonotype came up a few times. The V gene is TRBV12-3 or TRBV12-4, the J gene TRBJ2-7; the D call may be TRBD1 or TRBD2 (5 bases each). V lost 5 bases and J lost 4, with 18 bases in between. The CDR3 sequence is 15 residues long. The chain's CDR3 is CASSGAERTAYEQYF. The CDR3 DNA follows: TGTGCCAGCAGTGGGGCCGAGAGGACTGCGTACGAGCAGTACTTC.

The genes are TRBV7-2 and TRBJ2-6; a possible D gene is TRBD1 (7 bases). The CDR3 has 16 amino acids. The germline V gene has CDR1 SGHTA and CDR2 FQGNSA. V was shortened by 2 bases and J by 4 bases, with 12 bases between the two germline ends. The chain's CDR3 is CASSLRGTAGANVLTF. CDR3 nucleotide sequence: TGTGCCAGCAGCTTACGGGGGACAGCCGGGGCCAACGTCCTGACTTTC.

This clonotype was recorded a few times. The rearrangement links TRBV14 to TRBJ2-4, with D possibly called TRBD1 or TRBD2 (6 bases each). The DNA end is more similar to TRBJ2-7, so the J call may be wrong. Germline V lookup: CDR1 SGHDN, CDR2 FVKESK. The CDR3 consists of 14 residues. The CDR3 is CASSLLGGAGEQYF. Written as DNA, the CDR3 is TGTGCCAGCAGCCTCCTCGGGGGCGCGGGCGAGCAGTACTTC.

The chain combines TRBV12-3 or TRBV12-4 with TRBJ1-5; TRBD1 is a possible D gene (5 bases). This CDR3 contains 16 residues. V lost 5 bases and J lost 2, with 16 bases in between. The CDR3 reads CASSIMGGSGNQPQHF. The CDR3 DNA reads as TGTGCCAGCAGTATAATGGGGGGGTCGGGCAATCAGCCCCAGCATTTT.

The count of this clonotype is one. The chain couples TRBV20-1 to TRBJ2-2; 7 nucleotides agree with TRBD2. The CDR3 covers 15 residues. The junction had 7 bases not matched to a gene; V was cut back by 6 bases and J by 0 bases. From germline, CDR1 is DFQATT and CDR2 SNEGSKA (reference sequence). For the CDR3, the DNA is TGCAGTGCCCCATGGGGGGGTACGAACACCGGGGAGCTGTTTTTT. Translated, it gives CSAPWGGTNTGELFF.